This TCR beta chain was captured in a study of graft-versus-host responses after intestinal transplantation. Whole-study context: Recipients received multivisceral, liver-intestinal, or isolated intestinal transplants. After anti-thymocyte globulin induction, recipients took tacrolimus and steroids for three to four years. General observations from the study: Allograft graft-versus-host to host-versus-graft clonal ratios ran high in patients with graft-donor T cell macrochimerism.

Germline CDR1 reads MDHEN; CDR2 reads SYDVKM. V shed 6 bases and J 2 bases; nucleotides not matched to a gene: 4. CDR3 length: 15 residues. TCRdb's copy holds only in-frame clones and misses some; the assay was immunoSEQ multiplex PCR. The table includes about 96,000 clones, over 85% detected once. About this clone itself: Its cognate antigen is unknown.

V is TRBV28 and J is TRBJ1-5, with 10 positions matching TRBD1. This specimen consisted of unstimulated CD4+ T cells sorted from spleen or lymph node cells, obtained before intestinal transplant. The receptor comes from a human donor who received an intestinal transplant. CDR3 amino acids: CASSLGTGGNQPQHF. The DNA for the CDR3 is TGTGCCAGCAGCTTAGGGACAGGGGGCAATCAGCCCCAGCATTTT.